This T cell receptor (beta chain) was captured by sequencing in a study of blood T cell repertoires in COVID-19. Study-wide background: Collection of acute and convalescent COVID-19 samples took place in the United States, Italy and Spain.

Original analysis: Amplification of reference gene primers provided the estimated nucleated cell counts. Measured with immunoSEQ multiplex PCR; TCRdb has only the in-frame clones, and not every one. V, J and clone size were drawn from that table, and D and trimming were deduced from the DNA. Of 310,000 or so clones detected, approximately 83% appear once; the ten largest clones hold 2% to 2.5%. The germline CDR1 and CDR2 sequences are SGHKS and YYEKEE (reference sequence). The CDR3 sequence is 14 residues long. Trimming took off 4 bases at V and 0 bases at J, with 10 bases between the two ends. The chain employs TRBV5-5 and TRBJ1-1, with D possibly TRBD1 on 5 matching bases. The clonotype was recovered from a woman aged 25 to 39 who had recovered from COVID-19. Material: peripheral blood. The CDR3 DNA reads as TGTGCCAGCAGCCCGACAGCCTTGAACACTGAAGCTTTCTTT. This codes for CASSPTALNTEAFF.